The 17 T cell receptor beta chains given below trace back to one sample, sequenced in a study of CD4+ T cells in melanoma. The table came from immunoSEQ multiplex PCR; TCRdb's copy has only in-frame clones and leaves some out. Among approximately 110,000 clones listed, roughly 90% were seen once. Sequenced input: peripheral blood. These receptor sequences come from a human donor with melanoma.

The rearrangement uses TRBV6-4 and TRBJ2-3, with D unclear. This CDR3 region has 13 residues. V lost 3 bases, J lost 4 bases, and 8 bases lay in between. Germline loops: CDR1 MRHNA, CDR2 SNTAGT. CDR3 sequence reads: CASSEEHPDTQYF. In DNA, the CDR3 is TGTGCCAGCAGTGAAGAGCATCCAGATACGCAGTATTTT.

The chain combines TRBV19 with TRBJ1-2, with 8 bases matching TRBD1. Trimming at V came to 7 bases and at J to 7 bases, leaving 8 bases not matched to a gene. Germline V gene lookup returns CDR1 LNHDA and CDR2 SQIVND (reference sequence). CDR3 length: 13 amino acids. The CDR3 spells CASTPDRDRGYTF. CDR3 coding DNA: TGTGCCAGTACCCCGGACAGGGACCGTGGCTACACCTTC.

This clone showed up just once. The V call is TRBV10-1, the J call TRBJ2-7; D might be TRBD1 (5 bases). The germline V and J ends were trimmed by 4 bases and 3 bases, with 19 bases remaining between them. The germline V gene has CDR1 WNHNN and CDR2 SYGVQD (reference sequence). The CDR3 is 16 amino acids. The CDR3 bases are TGCGCCAGCAGTGCCAAGACAGTTAGAGCCCTCTACGAGCAGTACTTC. Translating gives CASSAKTVRALYEQYF.

The V call is TRBV27, the J call TRBJ1-5; D possibly corresponds to TRBD1 (5 bases). The CDR3 extends over 15 amino acids. V was pared by 0 bases and J by 7 bases, with 13 bases between. Germline loops: CDR1 MNHEY, CDR2 SMNVEV (reference sequence). CDR3 coding DNA: TGTGCCAGCAGTTTATCGGGCAGGGCGGAGCAGCCCCAGCATTTT. Its protein is CASSLSGRAEQPQHF.

This clone was found once. V usage is TRBV19 and J usage is TRBJ1-4; the D is unclear. Germline V CDR1 and CDR2: LNHDA, SQIVND (reference sequence). The CDR3 is made up of 13 amino acids. With 4 bases removed from V and 5 bases from J, the gap between germline ends came to 8 bases. CDR3: CASSRGWNEKLFF. CDR3 coding DNA: TGTGCCAGTAGTAGGGGTTGGAATGAAAAACTGTTTTTT. The complete variable domain, with remaining parts taken from reference TRBV19 and TRBJ1-4, reads DGGITQSPKYLFRKEGQNVTLSCEQNLNHDAMYWYRQDPGQGLRLIYYSQIVNDFQKGDIAEGYSVSREKKESFPLTVTSAQKNPTAFYLCASSRGWNEKLFFGSGTQLSVL.

In its sample, this clone was seen once. The rearrangement links TRBV14 to TRBJ2-6, with D perhaps matching TRBD2 (6 bases). The CDR3 length is 15 residues. Germline CDR1 is SGHDN and CDR2 is FVKESK. The V gene lost 4 bases and the J gene lost 1 base, with 8 bases spanning the gap. The CDR3 loop reads CASSPGTSGANVLTF. CDR3 sequence (DNA): TGTGCCAGCAGCCCAGGGACTTCTGGGGCCAACGTCCTGACTTTC.

V and J are TRBV7-9 and TRBJ1-6; D call uncertain. V was clipped by 4 bases and J by 6 bases, with 4 bases between them. This CDR3 region has 12 residues. In germline, CDR1 is SEHNR, CDR2 FQNEAQ (reference sequence). The DNA of the CDR3 is TGTGCCAGCAGCTATATTAATTCACCCCTCCACTTT. It specifies CASSYINSPLHF.

This clone was counted a few times. The chain is built from TRBV2 and TRBJ1-2, with a possible D match to TRBD1 (5 bases). The V gene lost 5 bases and the J gene lost 5 bases, with 21 bases spanning the gap. This CDR3 has 16 amino acids. CDR1 and CDR2 from the germline V gene are SNHLY and FYNNEI. The CDR3 DNA reads as TGTGCCAGCAGTTCAATGGCGGGGCCCCGACTTTATGGCTACACCTTC. Its protein product is CASSSMAGPRLYGYTF.

This rearrangement joins TRBV19 to TRBJ1-5, with 8 bases that match TRBD1. Losses at the gene ends were 2 bases for V and 2 bases for J; bases not matched to a gene: 8. The CDR3 is 17 residues long. Germline CDR1 and CDR2: LNHDA and SQIVND (reference sequence). The CDR3 sequence is CASSIRTGTFGNQPQHF. DNA of the CDR3: TGTGCCAGTAGTATACGGACAGGGACATTCGGCAATCAGCCCCAGCATTTT.

This chain uses TRBV2 with TRBJ2-2, with D perhaps matching TRBD1 or TRBD2 (5 bases each). Between the trimmed V and J ends, which lost 4 bases and 5 bases, there was a span of 8 bases. Germline CDR1 is SNHLY and CDR2 is FYNNEI. The CDR3 covers 13 residues. The CDR3 coding sequence is TGTGCCAGCAGTGGGGGACGGACCGGGGAGCTGTTTTTT. Its protein product is CASSGGRTGELFF.

The J gene is TRBJ2-5, the V gene TRBV28, with D possibly TRBD1 on 6 matching bases. V was clipped by 6 bases and J by 3 bases, with 17 bases between them. The CDR3 spans 15 residues. CDR1 and CDR2 from the germline V gene are MDHEN and SYDVKM. DNA of the CDR3: TGTGCCAGCAGCCGCCCAAGACAGGCAGAAGAGACCCAGTACTTC. As protein: CASSRPRQAEETQYF.

The chain links TRBV28 to TRBJ1-3; D gene ambiguous. V was pared by 2 bases and J by 0 bases, with 8 bases between. The CDR3 totals 15 residues. The germline gives CDR1 MDHEN, CDR2 SYDVKM. CDR3 coding DNA: TGTGCCAGCAGTTTAAGGGTAGGCTCTGGAAACACCATATATTTT. Translating it yields CASSLRVGSGNTIYF.

The gene calls are TRBV18 and TRBJ1-2, with D tentatively TRBD1 (6 bases). Germline CDR1 is KGHSH and CDR2 is LQKENI. V dropped 2 bases and J dropped 5 bases, with 9 bases sitting between them. CDR3 length: 13 amino acids. CDR3 residues: CASSPEQGYGYTF. CDR3 in DNA: TGTGCCAGCTCACCAGAACAGGGTTATGGCTACACCTTC.

V usage is TRBV2 and J usage is TRBJ2-7; no clear D. V shed 5 bases and J shed 4 bases, with 12 bases lying between them. The CDR3 contains 13 residues. Looked up from germline, CDR1 is SNHLY and CDR2 is FYNNEI. DNA for the CDR3: TGTGCCAGCAGTAAGACCCCCGGGTACGAGCAGTACTTC. Translated: CASSKTPGYEQYF. The full variable domain, in which reference TRBV2 and TRBJ2-7 provide the parts outside the CDR3, is EPEVTQTPSHQVTQMGQEVILRCVPISNHLYFYWYRQILGQKVEFLVSFYNNEISEKSEIFDDQFSVERPDGSNFTLKIRSTKLEDSAMYFCASSKTPGYEQYFGPGTRLTVT.

The rearrangement uses TRBV6-1 and TRBJ1-4; TRBD1 agrees at 8 bases. Looked up from germline, CDR1 is MNHNS and CDR2 is SASEGT. The CDR3 totals 15 residues. Unmatched junction bases numbered 12, after V lost 3 bases and J lost 12 bases. CDR3 region: CASSDIRTGLRELFF. DNA for the CDR3: TGTGCCAGCAGTGATATTCGGACAGGGTTGAGGGAACTGTTTTTT.

The CDR3 is CASSLSSQETQYF. The CDR3, as DNA: TGTGCCAGCAGCTTGAGCAGCCAAGAGACCCAGTACTTC. The chain combines TRBV7-9 with TRBJ2-5; D is unclear. The CDR3 runs 13 residues. Trimming stripped 3 bases from V and 1 base from J, with 6 bases between. Germline CDR1 and CDR2: SEHNR and FQNEAQ (reference sequence).

The chain couples TRBV28 to TRBJ2-1, with D perhaps matching TRBD1 (6 bases). CDR3 length: 14 residues. With 8 bases removed from V and 7 bases from J, the gap between germline ends came to 18 bases. Germline V gene sequence: CDR1 MDHEN, CDR2 SYDVKM. The CDR3 sequence: CASCRDIRGNEQFF. CDR3 coding DNA: TGTGCCAGCTGCCGGGACATACGAGGAAATGAGCAGTTCTTC.